This is a list of T cell receptor beta chains from one sample in a study of blood T cell repertoires in COVID-19. TCRdb keeps only in-frame clones here, not all; method: immunoSEQ multiplex PCR. The data contain about 370,000 clones, roughly nine tenths of them singletons. The sample comprised PBMCs or T cells enriched from blood (not recorded which). The origin of the receptors is a man between 18 and 35 years old who had recovered from COVID-19. Each CDR3 is given with its conserved first and last residue. Fields, in order: V gene, J gene, clone size, D gene, CDR3 length, CDR3 DNA, CDR3 protein. A D gene is named only where the DNA matches it firmly. Rows may omit the clone size; those that give it use once, few, many or a size class.

>TRBV28|TRBJ1-1|NA|NA|14
TGTGCCAGCAGCATACGACAGGTTCGTGGTGAAGCTTTCTTT
CASSIRQVRGEAFF
>TRBV5-4|TRBJ1-2|NA|TRBD1|15
TGTGCCAGCAGCGAACAGGGGGCGGGTATCCATGGCTACACCTTC
CASSEQGAGIHGYTF
>TRBV11-2|TRBJ2-2|NA|TRBD1|16
TGTGCCAGCAGCCAGAGACAGGGGCGGGCCACCGGGGAGCTGTTTTTT
CASSQRQGRATGELFF
>TRBV28|TRBJ1-2|NA|TRBD1|13
TGTGCCAGCAGTTTAGGGACAGGGGATGGCTACACCTTC
CASSLGTGDGYTF
>TRBV3-1/TRBV3-2|TRBJ2-1|NA|NA|13
TGTGCCAGCAGCCCAACACATAACAATGAGCAGTTCTTC
CASSPTHNNEQFF
>TRBV6-6|TRBJ2-5|NA|TRBD1|14
TGTGCCAGCAGGATGACAGGGTCCGTGGAGACCCAGTACTTC
CASRMTGSVETQYF
>TRBV28|TRBJ1-6|NA|NA|16
TGTGCCAGCAGTTTCCTCCCCGAGGGTATGGTTTCACCCCTCCACTTT
CASSFLPEGMVSPLHF
>TRBV6-4|TRBJ2-1|medium-sized|TRBD2|15
TGTGCCAGCAGTGACTCTAGCGGGGGGGCCAATGAGCAGTTCTTC
CASSDSSGGANEQFF
>TRBV4-3|TRBJ2-1|NA|TRBD2|16
TGCGCCAGCAGCCATCGCTCTAGCGGGAGGGCAAGGGAGCAGTTCTTC
CASSHRSSGRAREQFF
>TRBV9|TRBJ2-7|NA|TRBD2|17
TGTGCCACCGAAGCGCGGCGGGGGGGCGGAATCCCCTACGAGCAGTACTTC
CATEARRGGGIPYEQYF
>TRBV5-1|TRBJ2-5|NA|NA|16
TGCGCCAGCAGCTTGAGTTTTACAGGGCCGGAAGAGACCCAGTACTTC
CASSLSFTGPEETQYF
>TRBV7-6|TRBJ2-3|NA|TRBD2|15
TGTGCCAGCGGGGGGACTAGCGGGCATCCAGATACGCAGTATTTT
CASGGTSGHPDTQYF